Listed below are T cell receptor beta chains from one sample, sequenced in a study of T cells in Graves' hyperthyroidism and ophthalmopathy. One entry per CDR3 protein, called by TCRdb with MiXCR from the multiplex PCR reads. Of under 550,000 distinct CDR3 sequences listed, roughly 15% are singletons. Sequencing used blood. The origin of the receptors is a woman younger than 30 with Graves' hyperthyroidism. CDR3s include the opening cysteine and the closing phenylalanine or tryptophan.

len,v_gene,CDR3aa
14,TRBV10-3,CAISGTSGSVEQFF
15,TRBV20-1,CSARGLAGLVGEQFF
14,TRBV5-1,CASSLQGPATEAFF
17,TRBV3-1,CASSQDQADISHNEQFF
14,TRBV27,CASSLSGRSYEQYF
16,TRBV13,CASSHPSGTGINEQFF
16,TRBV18,CASSPRASGSVGEQYF
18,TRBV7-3,CASSFHHRTSGKTDTQYF
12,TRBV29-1,CSVREVGYEQYF
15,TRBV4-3,CASSQGRNSNQPQHF
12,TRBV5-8,CASSPVVEPQHF
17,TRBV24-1,CATSDSRTSGSNNEQFF
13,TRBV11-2,CASSLDTTYEQYF
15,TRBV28,CASSSPDWSYNEQFF
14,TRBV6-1,CASSVDRVVYEQYF
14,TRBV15,CATSRDARNSPLHF
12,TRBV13,CASLAGDNEQFF
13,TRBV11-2,CASSSIRTYEQYF
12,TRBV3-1,CASSRAESEAFF
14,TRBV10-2,CASSEVWGSTEAFF
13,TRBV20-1,CSATPDYSYEQYF
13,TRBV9,CASSVHGGYEQYF
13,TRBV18,CASSSPSTDTQYF
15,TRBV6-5,CASSYVPTRDNEQFF
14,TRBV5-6,CASSNGGDNQPQHF
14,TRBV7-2,CASSGQSGSDTQYF
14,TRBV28,CASSLGTGVREQYF
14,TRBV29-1,CSVAGTGGLDEQYF
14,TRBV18,CASSPLVGNYGYTF
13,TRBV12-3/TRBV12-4,CAGGLAGEVEQFF
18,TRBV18,CASSPGQDTPLSNQPQHF
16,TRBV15,CATSRDTGQNNQPQHF
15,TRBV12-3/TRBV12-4,CASSWGDRGNTEAFF
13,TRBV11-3,CASSSNQWETQYF
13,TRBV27,CASSLYAHYGYTF
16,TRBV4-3,CASSQGDSTSLYEQYF
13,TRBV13,CASSLVRTDTQYF
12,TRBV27,CASSAPPYEQYF
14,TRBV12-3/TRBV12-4,CASSSGTSSYEQYF
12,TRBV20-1,CRVGREANEQFF
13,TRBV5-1,CASIIGVGGEQFF
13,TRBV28,CASSTLVINEQFF
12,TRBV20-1,CSARDSGDGYTF
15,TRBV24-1,CATSDFRGRGETQYF
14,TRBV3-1,CASSDGSLPGGYTF
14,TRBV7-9,CASSRTGGSYGYTF
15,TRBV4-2,CASSQDTGNTGELFF
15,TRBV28,CASSRTSGSSYTQYF
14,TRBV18,CTSSPSGHTDTQYF
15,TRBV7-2,CASSLLAGSSYEQYF